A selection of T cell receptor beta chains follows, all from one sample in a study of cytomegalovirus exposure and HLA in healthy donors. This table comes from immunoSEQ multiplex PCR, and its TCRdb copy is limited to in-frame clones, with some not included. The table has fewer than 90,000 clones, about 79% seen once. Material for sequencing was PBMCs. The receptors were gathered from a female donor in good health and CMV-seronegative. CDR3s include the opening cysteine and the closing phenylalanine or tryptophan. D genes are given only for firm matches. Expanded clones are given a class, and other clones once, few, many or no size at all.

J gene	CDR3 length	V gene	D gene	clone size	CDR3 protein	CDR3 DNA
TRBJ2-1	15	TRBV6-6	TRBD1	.	CASSQQGSSYNEQFF	TGTGCCAGTTCCCAACAGGGGAGCTCCTACAATGAGCAGTTCTTC
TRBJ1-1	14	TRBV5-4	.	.	CASSSGLRNTEAFF	TGTGCCAGCAGCTCCGGGTTGCGAAACACTGAAGCTTTCTTT
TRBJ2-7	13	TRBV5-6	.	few	CASSPGTYYEQYF	TGTGCCAGCAGCCCAGGGACATACTACGAGCAGTACTTC
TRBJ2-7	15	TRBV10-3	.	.	CAISDPSKEGDEQYF	TGTGCCATCAGTGACCCCAGTAAGGAAGGGGACGAGCAGTACTTC
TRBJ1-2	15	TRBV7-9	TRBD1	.	CSSSNDGTDRDGYTF	TGTTCCAGCAGCAACGACGGGACAGACCGGGATGGCTACACCTTC
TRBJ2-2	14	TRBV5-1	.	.	CASSKAGGTGELFF	TGCGCCAGCAGCAAAGCAGGGGGGACCGGGGAGCTGTTTTTT
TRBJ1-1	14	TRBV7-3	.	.	CASSPVGGGTEAFF	TGTGCCAGCAGCCCTGTGGGGGGGGGCACTGAAGCTTTCTTT
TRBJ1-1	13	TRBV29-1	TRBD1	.	CSVVTGSSTEAFF	TGCAGCGTTGTGACAGGGTCGAGTACTGAAGCTTTCTTT
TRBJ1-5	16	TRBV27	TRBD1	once	CASSIRSTGFNQPQHF	TGTGCCAGCAGTATCCGATCGACAGGGTTCAATCAGCCCCAGCATTTT
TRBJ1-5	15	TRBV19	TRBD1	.	CASSQGGHSNQPQHF	TGTGCCAGTTCTCAAGGGGGCCATAGCAATCAGCCCCAGCATTTT
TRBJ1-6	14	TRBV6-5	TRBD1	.	CASSRGRNNSPLHF	TGTGCCAGCAGCAGGGGGAGGAATAATTCACCCCTCCACTTT
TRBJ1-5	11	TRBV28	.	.	CASSVNQPQHF	TGTGCCAGCAGCGTGAATCAGCCCCAGCATTTT
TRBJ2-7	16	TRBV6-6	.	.	CASSYLAESIYYEQYF	TGTGCCAGCAGTTACTTAGCGGAGAGCATTTACTACGAGCAGTACTTC
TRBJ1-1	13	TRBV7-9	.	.	CASSLERNTEAFF	TGTGCCAGCAGCTTAGAGAGAAACACTGAAGCTTTCTTT
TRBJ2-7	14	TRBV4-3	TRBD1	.	CASSLGQGYYEQYF	TGCGCCAGCAGCCTTGGACAGGGATACTACGAGCAGTACTTC
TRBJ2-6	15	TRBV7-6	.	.	CASSLEQTGANVLTF	TGTGCCAGCAGCTTAGAACAGACGGGGGCCAACGTCCTGACTTTC
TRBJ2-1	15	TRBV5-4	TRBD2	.	CASSLGLASYNEQFF	TGTGCCAGCAGCTTGGGACTAGCGTCTTACAATGAGCAGTTCTTC
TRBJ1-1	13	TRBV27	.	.	CASSLRRATEAFF	TGTGCCAGCAGTTTACGCAGGGCCACTGAAGCTTTCTTT
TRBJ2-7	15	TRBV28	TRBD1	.	CASSVGDRVLGEQYF	TGTGCCAGCAGCGTCGGCGACAGGGTCCTAGGGGAGCAGTACTTC
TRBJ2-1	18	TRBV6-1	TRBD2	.	CASSAGLAGTLLSNEQFF	TGTGCCAGCAGTGCGGGACTAGCGGGGACCCTTTTGAGCAATGAGCAGTTCTTC
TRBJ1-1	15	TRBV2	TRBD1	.	CASSGDRAGNTEAFF	TGTGCCAGCAGTGGGGACAGGGCGGGGAACACTGAAGCTTTCTTT
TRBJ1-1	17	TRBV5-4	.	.	CASSLDSAGSAWTEAFF	TGTGCCAGCAGCTTGGATTCCGCCGGGAGTGCATGGACTGAAGCTTTCTTT
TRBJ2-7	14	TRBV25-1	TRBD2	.	CASSGEGKTYEQYF	TGTGCCAGCAGTGGGGAGGGTAAGACCTACGAGCAGTACTTC
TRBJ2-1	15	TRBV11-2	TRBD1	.	CASSTGQGYNNEQFF	TGTGCCAGCAGCACTGGACAGGGCTATAACAATGAGCAGTTCTTC
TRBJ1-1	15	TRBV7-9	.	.	CASSLDTQGPTEAFF	TGTGCCAGCAGCTTAGATACCCAGGGGCCAACTGAAGCTTTCTTT
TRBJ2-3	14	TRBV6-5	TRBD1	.	CASSPGQGHDTQYF	TGTGCCAGCAGCCCGGGACAGGGTCATGATACGCAGTATTTT
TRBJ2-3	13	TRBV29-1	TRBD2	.	CSVGSGGADTQYF	TGCAGCGTTGGGAGCGGGGGTGCAGATACGCAGTATTTT
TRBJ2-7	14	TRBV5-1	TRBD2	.	CASSRSGGFNEQYF	TGCGCCAGCAGCCGAAGCGGGGGTTTTAACGAGCAGTACTTC
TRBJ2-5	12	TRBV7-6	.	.	CASSLATGTQYF	TGTGCCAGCAGCTTAGCGACTGGGACCCAGTACTTC
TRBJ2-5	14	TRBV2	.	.	CASSEGRNQETQYF	TGTGCCAGCAGTGAGGGGAGAAACCAAGAGACCCAGTACTTC
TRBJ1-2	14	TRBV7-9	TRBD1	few	CASSLAGTGHGYTF	TGTGCCAGCAGCTTAGCGGGGACAGGACATGGCTACACCTTC
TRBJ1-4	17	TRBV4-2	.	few	CASSQERGTATNEKLFF	TGTGCCAGCAGCCAAGAGCGGGGCACCGCAACTAATGAAAAACTGTTTTTT
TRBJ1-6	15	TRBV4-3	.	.	CASSQGGRDNSPLHF	TGCGCCAGCAGCCAAGGTGGGAGAGATAATTCACCCCTCCACTTT
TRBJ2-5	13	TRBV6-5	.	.	CASSIGGWETQYF	TGTGCCAGCAGCATCGGGGGTTGGGAGACCCAGTACTTC
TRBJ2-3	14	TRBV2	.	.	CAIKIERNTDTQYF	TGTGCCATAAAGATTGAGCGGAACACAGATACGCAGTATTTT
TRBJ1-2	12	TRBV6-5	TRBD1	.	CASSTGGYGYTF	TGTGCCAGCAGTACAGGGGGATATGGCTACACCTTC
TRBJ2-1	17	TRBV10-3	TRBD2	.	CAISEKSTSGGYNEQFF	TGTGCCATCAGTGAGAAATCGACTAGCGGCGGTTACAATGAGCAGTTCTTC